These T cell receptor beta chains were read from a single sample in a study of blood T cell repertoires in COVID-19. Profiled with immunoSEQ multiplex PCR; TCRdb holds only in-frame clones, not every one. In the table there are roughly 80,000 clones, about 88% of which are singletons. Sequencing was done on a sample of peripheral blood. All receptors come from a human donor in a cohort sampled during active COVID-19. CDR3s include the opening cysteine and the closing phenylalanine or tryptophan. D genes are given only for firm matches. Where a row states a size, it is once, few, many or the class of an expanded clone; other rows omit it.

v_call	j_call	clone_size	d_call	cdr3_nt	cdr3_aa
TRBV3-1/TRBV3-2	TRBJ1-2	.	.	TGTGCCAGCAGCCAAGATGGCAGGATAAACTATGGCTACACCTTC	CASSQDGRINYGYTF
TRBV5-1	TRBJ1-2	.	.	TGCGCCAGCAGCTTGAGTCAGGGAGGCTATGGCTACACCTTC	CASSLSQGGYGYTF
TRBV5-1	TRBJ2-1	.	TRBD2	TGCGCCAGCAGCTTAACTAGCGGGGGGGAAAGGAGCTCCTACAATGAGCAGTTCTTC	CASSLTSGGERSSYNEQFF
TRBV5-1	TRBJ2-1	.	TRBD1	TGCGCCAGCAGCTTACAGGGGGTAAATGAGCAGTTCTTC	CASSLQGVNEQFF
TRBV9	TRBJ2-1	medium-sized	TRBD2	TGTGCCAGCAGCTGGGACGGGACTAGCGGGGATGAGCAGTTCTTC	CASSWDGTSGDEQFF
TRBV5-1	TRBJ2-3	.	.	TGCGCCAGCAGCCCTAGTAACCCAGATACGCAGTATTTT	CASSPSNPDTQYF
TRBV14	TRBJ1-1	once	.	TGTGCCAGCAGCCAAGATTTCAGTATGAACACTGAAGCTTTCTTT	CASSQDFSMNTEAFF
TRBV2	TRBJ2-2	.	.	TGTGCCAGCAGCGCACTCCAGGGGGGGAACACCGGGGAGCTGTTTTTT	CASSALQGGNTGELFF
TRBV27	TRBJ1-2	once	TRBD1	TGTGCCAGCAGTTTGCGGACAGGGTTCAGCTATGGCTACACCTTC	CASSLRTGFSYGYTF
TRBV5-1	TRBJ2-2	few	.	TGCGCCAGCAGCTTTCAGGGGTTCGCGAACACCGGGGAGCTGTTTTTT	CASSFQGFANTGELFF
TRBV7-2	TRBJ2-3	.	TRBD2	TGTGCCAGCAGACTGACTAGCGGCACAGATACGCAGTATTTT	CASRLTSGTDTQYF
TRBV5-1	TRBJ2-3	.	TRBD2	TGCGCCAGCAGCTTGGTGAGCGGGAGAGACACAGATACGCAGTATTTT	CASSLVSGRDTDTQYF
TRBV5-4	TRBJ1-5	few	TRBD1	TGTGCCAGCAGCCTGGGACAGGGGGCAGAACAGCCCCAGCATTTT	CASSLGQGAEQPQHF
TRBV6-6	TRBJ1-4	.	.	TGTGCCAGCACCGGGGGGGATGGACTGTTTTTT	CASTGGDGLFF
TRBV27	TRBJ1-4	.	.	TGTGCCAGCTCGTGGCAGATTAATGAAAAACTGTTTTTT	CASSWQINEKLFF
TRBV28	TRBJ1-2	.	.	TGTGCCAGCAGTGACCAGGGTACCTATGGCTACACCTTC	CASSDQGTYGYTF
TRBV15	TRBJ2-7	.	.	TGTGCCACCAGCAGAGATCTGGGAGGACTCGATTCCTACGAGCAGTACTTC	CATSRDLGGLDSYEQYF
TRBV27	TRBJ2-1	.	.	TGTGCCAGCAGTTTGCCAGGGGACAATGAGCAGTTCTTC	CASSLPGDNEQFF
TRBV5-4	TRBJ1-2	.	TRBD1	TGTGCCAGCTACTCCCGGACAGGGGGTAACTATGGCTACACCTTC	CASYSRTGGNYGYTF
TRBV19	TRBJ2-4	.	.	TGTGCCAGTAAAACACAGGATATAGCCAAAAACATTCAGTACTTC	CASKTQDIAKNIQYF
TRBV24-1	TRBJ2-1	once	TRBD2	TGTGCCACCAGGGGAAATAGCGGGAGGGCCATAAATGAGCAGTTCTTC	CATRGNSGRAINEQFF
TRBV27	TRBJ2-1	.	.	TGTGCCAGCAGAAGACTCCCAGGGTCCCCATGGAACAATGAGCAGTTCTTC	CASRRLPGSPWNNEQFF
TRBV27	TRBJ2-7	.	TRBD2	TGTGCCAGCAGTCCCGGGACTAAAGAAAAAGAAGGTTACGAGCAGTACTTC	CASSPGTKEKEGYEQYF
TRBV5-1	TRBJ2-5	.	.	TGCGCCAGCAGCTTGTATAGGGGCCAAGAGACCCAGTACTTC	CASSLYRGQETQYF
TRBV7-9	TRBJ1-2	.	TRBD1	TGTGCCAGCAGCCGGGGACAGGGGGCAGAAGGCTACACCTTC	CASSRGQGAEGYTF
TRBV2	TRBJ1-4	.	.	TGTGCCAGCAGGGTAGACACAACTAATGAAAAACTGTTTTTT	CASRVDTTNEKLFF
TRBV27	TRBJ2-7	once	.	TGTGCCAGCAGTTACGCAAAGGGGACACAATCCTACGAGCAGTACTTC	CASSYAKGTQSYEQYF
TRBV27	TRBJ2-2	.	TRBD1	TGTGCCAGCAAGACAGGGTACACCGGGGAGCTGTTTTTT	CASKTGYTGELFF
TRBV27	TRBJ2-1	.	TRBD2	TGTGCCAGCAGTTTATTGGGGGGGGTGTGGGATGAGCAGTTCTTC	CASSLLGGVWDEQFF
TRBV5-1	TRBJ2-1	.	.	TGCGCCAGCAGCTTTAACTACAATGAGCAGTTCTTC	CASSFNYNEQFF
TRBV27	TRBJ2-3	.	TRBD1	TGTGCCAGCAGTCCCAGGGGGTATGGGGATACGCAGTATTTT	CASSPRGYGDTQYF
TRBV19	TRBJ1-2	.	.	TGTGCCAGTAGTATAGATCTGACAGGATTCTATGGCTACACCTTC	CASSIDLTGFYGYTF
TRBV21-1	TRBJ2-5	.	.	TGTGCCAGCAGCAAAAAAAGAGGGCCCCACTCGCAAGAGACCCAGTACTTC	CASSKKRGPHSQETQYF
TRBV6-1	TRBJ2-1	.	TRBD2	TGTGCCAGCAGTGTAAGCGGGAGGGCCGTCTCGTTCCATGAGCAGTTCTTC	CASSVSGRAVSFHEQFF
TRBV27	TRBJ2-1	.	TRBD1	TGTGCCAGCAGCCGCAGCGGGACAGGGGGTTTGGTCTTCGCCTACAATGAGCAGTTCTTC	CASSRSGTGGLVFAYNEQFF
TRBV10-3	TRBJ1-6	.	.	TGTGCCATAAAGGGGCCGAGCTATAATTCACCCCTCCACTTT	CAIKGPSYNSPLHF
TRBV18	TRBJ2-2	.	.	TGTGCCAGCTCACCGACAGAGGCGAACACCGGGGAGCTGTTTTTT	CASSPTEANTGELFF
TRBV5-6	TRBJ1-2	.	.	TGTGCCAGCAGCTTGGACAGGGCTAACTATGGCTACACCTTC	CASSLDRANYGYTF
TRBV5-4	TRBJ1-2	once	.	TGTGCCAGCAGCCCCGTAGGAGGAATAGACTATGGCTACACCTTC	CASSPVGGIDYGYTF
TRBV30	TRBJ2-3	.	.	TGTGCCTGGGGGGGGCAGCCCACAGATACGCAGTATTTT	CAWGGQPTDTQYF
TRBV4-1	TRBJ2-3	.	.	TGCGCCAGCAGCTTAACCGGGATTCGCACAGATACGCAGTATTTT	CASSLTGIRTDTQYF
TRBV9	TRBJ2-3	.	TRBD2	TGTGCCAGCAGCACCACTAGCGGGGGCGGCACAGATACGCAGTATTTT	CASSTTSGGGTDTQYF